A selection of T cell receptor beta chains follows, all from one sample in a study of technical replicates of blood from several donors. Repertoires were generated with immunoSEQ multiplex PCR, while TCRdb's copy carries only in-frame clones and drops some. This sample has tens of thousands of clones; 85% to 95% occur once, and the top ten carry roughly 0.37%. The sample comprised T cells isolated from PBMCs. These receptors were obtained from a human donor in good health. Each CDR3 is given with its conserved first and last residue. A D gene is named only where the DNA matches it firmly. Only some rows state a clone size, as once, few, many or a class for expanded clones.

d_call: .; v_call: TRBV7-9; cdr3_length: 13; j_call: TRBJ1-2; clone_size: .; cdr3_nt: TGTGCCAGCAGACCAAGCCCCAACTATGGCTACACCTTC; cdr3_aa: CASRPSPNYGYTF
d_call: .; v_call: TRBV6-5; cdr3_length: 14; j_call: TRBJ2-7; clone_size: .; cdr3_nt: TGTGCCAGCAGAGGAAGAGGGCAATCCTACGAGCAGTACTTC; cdr3_aa: CASRGRGQSYEQYF
d_call: .; v_call: TRBV30; cdr3_length: 14; j_call: TRBJ2-2; clone_size: .; cdr3_nt: TGTGCCTGGAAAGTTAGGACTAACACCGGGGAGCTGTTTTTT; cdr3_aa: CAWKVRTNTGELFF
d_call: TRBD2; v_call: TRBV15; cdr3_length: 16; j_call: TRBJ2-5; clone_size: .; cdr3_nt: TGTGCCACCAGCAGACACCTAGCGGGAGGACAAGAGACCCAGTACTTC; cdr3_aa: CATSRHLAGGQETQYF
d_call: TRBD1; v_call: TRBV5-6; cdr3_length: 16; j_call: TRBJ1-4; clone_size: .; cdr3_nt: TGTGCCAGCAGCTGGACCGGACAGGCAGCTAATGAAAAACTGTTTTTT; cdr3_aa: CASSWTGQAANEKLFF
d_call: .; v_call: TRBV29-1; cdr3_length: 12; j_call: TRBJ1-1; clone_size: once; cdr3_nt: TGCAGCGAGAAGACAGATGGGACTGAAGCTTTCTTT; cdr3_aa: CSEKTDGTEAFF
d_call: TRBD1; v_call: TRBV5-1; cdr3_length: 15; j_call: TRBJ1-5; clone_size: .; cdr3_nt: TGCGCCAGCAGCCGGACAGGGGTTAGGGATCAGCCCCAGCATTTT; cdr3_aa: CASSRTGVRDQPQHF
d_call: .; v_call: TRBV9; cdr3_length: 13; j_call: TRBJ1-1; clone_size: .; cdr3_nt: TGTGCCAGCAGCGTAGGAGGGGGATCTGAAGCTTTCTTT; cdr3_aa: CASSVGGGSEAFF
d_call: TRBD2; v_call: TRBV4-1; cdr3_length: 16; j_call: TRBJ2-1; clone_size: .; cdr3_nt: TGCGCCAGCAGCCAACCTGGACTAGGTTCGTACAATGAGCAGTTCTTC; cdr3_aa: CASSQPGLGSYNEQFF
d_call: .; v_call: TRBV4-3; cdr3_length: 14; j_call: TRBJ2-1; clone_size: .; cdr3_nt: TGCGCCAGCAGCCAAGTCGACAATTACAATGAGCAGTTCTTC; cdr3_aa: CASSQVDNYNEQFF
d_call: TRBD2; v_call: TRBV27; cdr3_length: 15; j_call: TRBJ2-3; clone_size: .; cdr3_nt: TGTGCCAGCAGTCCTTGGACTAGAGGGGATGATACGCAGTATTTT; cdr3_aa: CASSPWTRGDDTQYF
d_call: TRBD2; v_call: TRBV6-1; cdr3_length: 15; j_call: TRBJ2-3; clone_size: once; cdr3_nt: TGTGCCAGCAGATTTCTAGCGGGACAACACGATACGCAGTATTTT; cdr3_aa: CASRFLAGQHDTQYF
d_call: TRBD1; v_call: TRBV10-3; cdr3_length: 15; j_call: TRBJ2-5; clone_size: once; cdr3_nt: TGTGCCATCAGTGAGTCGGGACAGATCCAAGAGACCCAGTACTTC; cdr3_aa: CAISESGQIQETQYF
d_call: .; v_call: TRBV7-9; cdr3_length: 14; j_call: TRBJ2-1; clone_size: .; cdr3_nt: TGTGCCAGCAGCTTTGCTTGGACATACAATGAGCAGTTCTTC; cdr3_aa: CASSFAWTYNEQFF
d_call: TRBD1; v_call: TRBV16; cdr3_length: 15; j_call: TRBJ2-7; clone_size: .; cdr3_nt: TGTGCCAGCAGCCGACTTACCGGGACAGTCTACGAGCAGTACTTC; cdr3_aa: CASSRLTGTVYEQYF
d_call: TRBD2; v_call: TRBV11-2; cdr3_length: 17; j_call: TRBJ2-2; clone_size: .; cdr3_nt: TGTGCCAGCAGCTTTGATGGGCTAGCGGGAGTTACCGGGGAGCTGTTTTTT; cdr3_aa: CASSFDGLAGVTGELFF
d_call: TRBD2; v_call: TRBV11-3; cdr3_length: 16; j_call: TRBJ2-1; clone_size: .; cdr3_nt: TGTGCCAGCAAAATAGGTAGCGGGAGCTCCTACAATGAGCAGTTCTTC; cdr3_aa: CASKIGSGSSYNEQFF
d_call: .; v_call: TRBV10-3; cdr3_length: 14; j_call: TRBJ1-2; clone_size: .; cdr3_nt: TGTGCCATCAGTGAGTCGGTACAGTCCTATGGCTACACCTTC; cdr3_aa: CAISESVQSYGYTF
d_call: .; v_call: TRBV7-9; cdr3_length: 15; j_call: TRBJ2-1; clone_size: once; cdr3_nt: TGTGCCAGCAGTTACCGGGACTTTGCTAACAATGAGCAGTTCTTC; cdr3_aa: CASSYRDFANNEQFF
d_call: TRBD2; v_call: TRBV19; cdr3_length: 15; j_call: TRBJ2-3; clone_size: .; cdr3_nt: TGTGCCAGTAGTATGGCTAGCGGGAGCGCAGATACGCAGTATTTT; cdr3_aa: CASSMASGSADTQYF
d_call: TRBD2; v_call: TRBV11-3; cdr3_length: 17; j_call: TRBJ2-3; clone_size: .; cdr3_nt: TGTGCCAGCAGCTTAGTTCCCGGGGGGATCGTCACAGATACGCAGTATTTT; cdr3_aa: CASSLVPGGIVTDTQYF
d_call: .; v_call: TRBV7-9; cdr3_length: 13; j_call: TRBJ1-2; clone_size: .; cdr3_nt: TGTGCCAGCAGCCCGCAGGCAACTTATGGCTACACCTTC; cdr3_aa: CASSPQATYGYTF
d_call: TRBD1; v_call: TRBV5-1; cdr3_length: 15; j_call: TRBJ2-7; clone_size: .; cdr3_nt: TGCGCCAGCAGCTTGGAGGGGGCGGAATTATACGAGCAGTACTTC; cdr3_aa: CASSLEGAELYEQYF
d_call: .; v_call: TRBV5-8; cdr3_length: 12; j_call: TRBJ1-4; clone_size: .; cdr3_nt: TGTGCCAGCAGCCCGAGAGGGACTGGGCTGTTTTTT; cdr3_aa: CASSPRGTGLFF
d_call: .; v_call: TRBV18; cdr3_length: 13; j_call: TRBJ1-3; clone_size: .; cdr3_nt: TGTGCCAGCTCACCGGAGTCTGGAAACACCATATATTTT; cdr3_aa: CASSPESGNTIYF
d_call: .; v_call: TRBV6-1; cdr3_length: 13; j_call: TRBJ2-7; clone_size: .; cdr3_nt: TGTGCCAGCAGAGTTGACAGCCTACACGAGCAGTACTTC; cdr3_aa: CASRVDSLHEQYF
d_call: .; v_call: TRBV11-2; cdr3_length: 12; j_call: TRBJ2-5; clone_size: .; cdr3_nt: TGTGCCAGCAGCTTATTGCGGGAGACCCAGTACTTC; cdr3_aa: CASSLLRETQYF
d_call: .; v_call: TRBV5-4; cdr3_length: 15; j_call: TRBJ1-5; clone_size: once; cdr3_nt: TGTGCCAGCAGCCGGGACACGAATAACCAAGAGCCCCAGCATTTT; cdr3_aa: CASSRDTNNQEPQHF
d_call: TRBD1; v_call: TRBV2; cdr3_length: 16; j_call: TRBJ2-7; clone_size: .; cdr3_nt: TGTGCCAGCAGTCAACCCCGACAGGGTGGTTCCTACGAGCAGTACTTC; cdr3_aa: CASSQPRQGGSYEQYF